These T cell receptor beta chains were read from a single sample in a study of OX40 agonist ivuxolimab in advanced cancers. Here immunoSEQ multiplex PCR was the method, and the copy in TCRdb shows in-frame clones only, minus some. This table holds 68,000 or so clones, 65% to 90% found once. The sequences come from CD4+ or CD8+ T cells sorted from blood, collected in a trial of the OX40 agonist ivuxolimab. The origin of the receptors is an adult with an advanced solid tumor such as melanoma, head and neck, liver or kidney cancer. CDR3s include the opening cysteine and the closing phenylalanine or tryptophan. A D gene is named only where the DNA matches it firmly. Clone size appears in some rows only: once, few, many, or a class for an expanded clone.

>-|14|TRBV10-1|TRBJ1-1|-
TGCGCCAGCAGTGAGGCCGGGTCTTACACTGAAGCTTTCTTT
CASSEAGSYTEAFF
>-|15|TRBV5-5|TRBJ2-1|-
TGTGCCAGCAGCTTGGGACAGCGGCTTCCTAATGAGCAGTTCTTC
CASSLGQRLPNEQFF
>once|14|TRBV30|TRBJ1-6|-
TGTGCCTGGAGTGCCGGGACCCGGGATTCACCCCTCCACTTT
CAWSAGTRDSPLHF
>-|14|TRBV9|TRBJ2-7|-
TGTGCCAGCAGCGCCGAAGGCCAGGGCTACGAGCAGTACTTC
CASSAEGQGYEQYF
>-|14|TRBV7-6|TRBJ2-7|TRBD2
TGTGCCAGCAGCCGCGGGGGACTCTCCTACGAGCAGTACTTC
CASSRGGLSYEQYF
>-|12|TRBV10-1|TRBJ1-6|-
TGCGCCAGCAGTGAGTTTGACGGGGGCCTCCACTTT
CASSEFDGGLHF
>-|14|TRBV6-5|TRBJ1-3|-
TGTGCCAGCAGTTATGGATGGGACGGAAACACCATATATTTT
CASSYGWDGNTIYF
>-|16|TRBV18|TRBJ2-7|TRBD1
TGTGCCAGCTCACCACAGCCAGGGGGCAGTTTGTACGAGCAGTACTTC
CASSPQPGGSLYEQYF
>few|12|TRBV12-5|TRBJ2-2|-
TGTGCTAGTGGTTTGAAGGGCGGGGAGCTGTTTTTT
CASGLKGGELFF
>few|14|TRBV2|TRBJ1-5|-
TGTGCCAGCAGAACAGGGAGGGGTAATCAGCCCCAGCATTTT
CASRTGRGNQPQHF
>-|17|TRBV30|TRBJ2-2|-
TGTGCCTGGAGTGTACTAGGCCGGGGGCGGTCGGCCGGGGAGCTGTTTTTT
CAWSVLGRGRSAGELFF